This TCR beta chain originates from a study of blood T cell repertoires in COVID-19. TCRdb's copy holds only in-frame clones and misses some; the assay was immunoSEQ multiplex PCR. The data show approximately 100,000 clones, over 70% seen once. V trimming: 4 bases; J trimming: 0 bases; junction bases outside the gene matches: 11. This CDR3 has 17 residues. In germline, CDR1 is SGHVS, CDR2 FQNEAQ. The sample taken for sequencing was peripheral blood. The receptor comes from a man in his 70s with acute or convalescent COVID-19. V usage is TRBV7-8 and J usage is TRBJ1-1; 7 bases line up with TRBD1. The CDR3 nucleotides read TGTGCCAGCAGCTCCTATACAGGGGTTTACATGAACACTGAAGCTTTCTTT. Translating it yields CASSSYTGVYMNTEAFF.